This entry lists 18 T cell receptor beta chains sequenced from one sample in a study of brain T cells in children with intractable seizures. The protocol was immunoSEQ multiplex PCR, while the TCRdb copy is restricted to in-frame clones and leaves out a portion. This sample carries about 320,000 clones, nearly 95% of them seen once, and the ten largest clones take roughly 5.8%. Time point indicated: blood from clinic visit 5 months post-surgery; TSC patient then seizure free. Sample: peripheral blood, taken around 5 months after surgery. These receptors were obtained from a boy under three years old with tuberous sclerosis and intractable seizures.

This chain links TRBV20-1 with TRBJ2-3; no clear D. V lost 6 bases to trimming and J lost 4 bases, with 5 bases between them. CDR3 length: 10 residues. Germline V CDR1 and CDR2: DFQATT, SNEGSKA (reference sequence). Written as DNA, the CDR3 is TGCAGTGCGGGCCCAGATACGCAGTATTTT. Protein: CSAGPDTQYF.

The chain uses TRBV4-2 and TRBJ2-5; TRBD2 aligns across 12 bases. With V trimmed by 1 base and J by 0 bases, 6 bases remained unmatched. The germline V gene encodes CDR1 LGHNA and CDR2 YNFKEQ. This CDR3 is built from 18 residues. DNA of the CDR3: TGTGCCAGCAGCCAAGGAGGCCTAGCGGGAGGGTACCAAGAGACCCAGTACTTC. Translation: CASSQGGLAGGYQETQYF.

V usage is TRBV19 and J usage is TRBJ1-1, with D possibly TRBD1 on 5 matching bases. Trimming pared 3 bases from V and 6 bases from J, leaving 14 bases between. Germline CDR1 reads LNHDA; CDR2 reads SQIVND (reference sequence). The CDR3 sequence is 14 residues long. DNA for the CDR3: TGTGCCAGTAGTATCCCAGGGCTGGGCCCTGAAGCTTTCTTT. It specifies CASSIPGLGPEAFF.

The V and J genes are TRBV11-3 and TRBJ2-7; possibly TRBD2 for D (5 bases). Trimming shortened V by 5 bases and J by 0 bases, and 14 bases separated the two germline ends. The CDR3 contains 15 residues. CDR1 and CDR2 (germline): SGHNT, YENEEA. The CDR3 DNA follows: TGTGCCAGCAGCCCCATTCCGGGGTCCTCCTACGAGCAGTACTTC. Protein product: CASSPIPGSSYEQYF.

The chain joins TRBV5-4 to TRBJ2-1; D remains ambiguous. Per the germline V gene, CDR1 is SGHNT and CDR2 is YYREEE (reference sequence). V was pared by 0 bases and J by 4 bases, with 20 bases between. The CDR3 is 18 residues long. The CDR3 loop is CASSLGIIRALGYNEQFF. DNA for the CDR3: TGTGCCAGCAGCTTGGGTATAATCCGGGCCCTTGGGTACAATGAGCAGTTCTTC.

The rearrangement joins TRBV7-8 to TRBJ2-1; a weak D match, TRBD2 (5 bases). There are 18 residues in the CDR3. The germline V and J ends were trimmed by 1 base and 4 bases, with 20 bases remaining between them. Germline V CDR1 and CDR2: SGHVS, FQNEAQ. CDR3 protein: CASSLDRLAGPGYNEQFF. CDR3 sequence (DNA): TGTGCCAGCAGCTTAGATCGGCTGGCGGGCCCCGGTTACAATGAGCAGTTCTTC. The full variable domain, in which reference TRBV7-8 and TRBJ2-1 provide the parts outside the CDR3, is GAGVSQSPRYKVAKRGQDVALRCDPISGHVSLFWYQQALGQGPEFLTYFQNEAQLDKSGLPSDRFFAERPEGSVSTLKIQRTQQEDSAVYLCASSLDRLAGPGYNEQFFGPGTRLTVL.

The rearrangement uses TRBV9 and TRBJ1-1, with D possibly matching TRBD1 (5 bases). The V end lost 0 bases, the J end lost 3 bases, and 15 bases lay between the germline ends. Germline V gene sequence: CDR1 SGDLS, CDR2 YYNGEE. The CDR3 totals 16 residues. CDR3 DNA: TGTGCCAGCAGCGTAGTGAGGGACCGATGGGACACTGAAGCTTTCTTT. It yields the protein CASSVVRDRWDTEAFF.

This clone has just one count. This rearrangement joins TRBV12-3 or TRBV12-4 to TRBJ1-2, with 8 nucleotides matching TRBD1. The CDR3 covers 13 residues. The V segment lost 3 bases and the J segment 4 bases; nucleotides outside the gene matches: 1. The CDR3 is CASSFGTGYGYTF. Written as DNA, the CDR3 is TGTGCCAGCAGTTTTGGGACAGGCTATGGCTACACCTTC.

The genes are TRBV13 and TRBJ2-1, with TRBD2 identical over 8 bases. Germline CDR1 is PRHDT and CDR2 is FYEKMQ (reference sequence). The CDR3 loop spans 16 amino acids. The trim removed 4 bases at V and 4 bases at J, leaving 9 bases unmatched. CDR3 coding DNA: TGTGCCAGCAGCTCAACCCGACTAGCGCTTTACAATGAGCAGTTCTTC. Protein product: CASSSTRLALYNEQFF.

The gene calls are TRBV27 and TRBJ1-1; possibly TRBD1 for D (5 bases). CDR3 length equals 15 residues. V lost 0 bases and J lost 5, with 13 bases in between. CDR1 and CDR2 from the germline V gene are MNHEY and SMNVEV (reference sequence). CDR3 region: CASSLSGVSRTEAFF. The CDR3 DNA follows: TGTGCCAGCAGTTTATCGGGGGTATCGAGGACTGAAGCTTTCTTT.

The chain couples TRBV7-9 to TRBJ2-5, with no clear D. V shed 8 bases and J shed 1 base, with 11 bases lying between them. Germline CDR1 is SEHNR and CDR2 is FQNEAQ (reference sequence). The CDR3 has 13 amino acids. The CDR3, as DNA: TGTGCCAGCCGGACCGCCGCCCAAGAGACCCAGTACTTC. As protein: CASRTAAQETQYF.

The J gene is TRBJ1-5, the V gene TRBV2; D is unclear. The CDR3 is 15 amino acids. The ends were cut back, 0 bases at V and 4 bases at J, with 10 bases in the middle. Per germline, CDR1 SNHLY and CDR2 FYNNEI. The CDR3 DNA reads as TGTGCCAGCAGTGAAGCGTGGCCGGATAATCAGCCCCAGCATTTT. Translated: CASSEAWPDNQPQHF.

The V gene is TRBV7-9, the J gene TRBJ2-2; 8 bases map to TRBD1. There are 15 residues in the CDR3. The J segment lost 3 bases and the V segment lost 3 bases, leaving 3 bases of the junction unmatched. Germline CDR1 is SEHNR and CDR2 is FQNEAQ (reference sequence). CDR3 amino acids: CASSLDRADTGELFF. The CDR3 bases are TGTGCCAGCAGCTTGGACAGGGCGGACACCGGGGAGCTGTTTTTT. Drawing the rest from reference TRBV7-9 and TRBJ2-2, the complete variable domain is DTGVSQNPRHKITKRGQNVTFRCDPISEHNRLYWYRQTLGQGPEFLTYFQNEAQLEKSRLLSDRFSAERPKGSFSTLEIQRTEQGDSAMYLCASSLDRADTGELFFGEGSRLTVL.

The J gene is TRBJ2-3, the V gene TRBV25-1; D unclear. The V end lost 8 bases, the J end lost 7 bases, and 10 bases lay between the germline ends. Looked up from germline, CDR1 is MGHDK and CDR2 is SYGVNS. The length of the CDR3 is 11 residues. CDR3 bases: TGTGCCAGCCTATCGCTGTATACGCAGTATTTT. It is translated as CASLSLYTQYF.

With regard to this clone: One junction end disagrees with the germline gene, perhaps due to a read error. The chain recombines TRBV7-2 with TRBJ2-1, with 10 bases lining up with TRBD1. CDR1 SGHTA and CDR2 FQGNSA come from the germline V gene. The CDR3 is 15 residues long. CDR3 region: CASNLRDRGPNGQFF. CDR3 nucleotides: TGTGCCAGCAACCTTCGGGACAGGGGCCCGAATGGGCAGTTCTTC. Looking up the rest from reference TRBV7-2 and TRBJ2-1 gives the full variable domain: GAGVSQSPSNKVTEKGKDVELRCDPISGHTALYWYRQSLGQGLEFLIYFQGNSAPDKSGLPSDRFSAERTGGSVSTLTIQRTQQEDSAVYLCASNLRDRGPNGQFFGPGTRLTVL.

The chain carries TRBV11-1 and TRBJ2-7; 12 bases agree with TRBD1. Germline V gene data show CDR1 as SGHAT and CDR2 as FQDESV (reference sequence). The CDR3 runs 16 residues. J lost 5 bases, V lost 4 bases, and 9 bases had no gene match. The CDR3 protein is CASSSLRDRGHHEQYF. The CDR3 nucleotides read TGTGCCAGCAGCTCGCTCCGGGACAGGGGGCACCACGAGCAGTACTTC.

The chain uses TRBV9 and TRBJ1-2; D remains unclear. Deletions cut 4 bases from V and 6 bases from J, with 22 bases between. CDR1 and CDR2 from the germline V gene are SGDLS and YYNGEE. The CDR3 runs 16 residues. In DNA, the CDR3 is TGTGCCAGCAGCCCCGCCCCGGGCAGGCAATGGGATGGCTACACCTTC. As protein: CASSPAPGRQWDGYTF.

The CDR3 nucleotides are TGCGCCAGCAGCTTGGCAAGGACAGACTCCTACGAGCAGTACTTC. Translation: CASSLARTDSYEQYF. The genes are TRBV5-1 and TRBJ2-7; D might be TRBD1 (6 bases). This CDR3 spans 15 amino acids. V was trimmed by 0 bases and J by 0 bases, leaving 10 bases between them. The germline V gene encodes CDR1 SGHRS and CDR2 YFSETQ. Using reference TRBV5-1 and TRBJ2-7 for the parts outside the CDR3, the full variable domain is KAGVTQTPRYLIKTRGQQVTLSCSPISGHRSVSWYQQTPGQGLQFLFEYFSETQRNKGNFPGRFSGRQFSNSRSEMNVSTLELGDSALYLCASSLARTDSYEQYFGPGTRLTVT.